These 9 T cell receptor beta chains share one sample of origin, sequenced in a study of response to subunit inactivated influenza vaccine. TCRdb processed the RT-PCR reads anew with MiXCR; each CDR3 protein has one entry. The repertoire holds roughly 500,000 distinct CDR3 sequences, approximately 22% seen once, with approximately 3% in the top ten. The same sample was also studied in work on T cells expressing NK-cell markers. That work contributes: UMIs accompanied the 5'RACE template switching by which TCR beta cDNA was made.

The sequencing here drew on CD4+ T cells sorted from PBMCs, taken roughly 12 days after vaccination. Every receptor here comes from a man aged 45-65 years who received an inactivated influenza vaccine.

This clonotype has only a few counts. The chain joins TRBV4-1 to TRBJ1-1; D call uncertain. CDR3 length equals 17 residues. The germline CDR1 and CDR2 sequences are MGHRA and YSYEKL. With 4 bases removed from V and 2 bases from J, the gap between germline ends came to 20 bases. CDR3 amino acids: CASSPARFFQVNTEAFF. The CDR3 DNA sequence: TGCGCCAGCAGCCCCGCCCGCTTTTTTCAGGTCAACACTGAAGCTTTCTTT.

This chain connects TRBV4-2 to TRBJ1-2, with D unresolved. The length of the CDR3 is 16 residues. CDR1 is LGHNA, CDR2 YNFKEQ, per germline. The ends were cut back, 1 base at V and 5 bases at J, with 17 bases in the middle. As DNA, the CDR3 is TGTGCCAGCAGCCAAGGACCAGCGGAAACATCGTATGGCTACACCTTC. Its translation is CASSQGPAETSYGYTF.

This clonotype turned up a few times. The CDR3 region has the DNA TGTGCCAGCAGCCGGGACGGTGAAGGGGAGCTGTTTTTT. Amino acid sequence: CASSRDGEGELFF. The chain uses TRBV5-5 and TRBJ2-2; D could derive from TRBD1 or TRBD2 (5 bases each). The CDR3 has 13 amino acids. Germline lookup yields CDR1 SGHKS and CDR2 YYEKEE (reference sequence). Trimming removed 4 bases from V and 8 bases from J, with 12 bases in between. Using reference TRBV5-5 and TRBJ2-2 for the parts outside the CDR3, the full variable domain is DAGVTQSPTHLIKTRGQQVTLRCSPISGHKSVSWYQQVLGQGPQFIFQYYEKEERGRGNFPDRFSARQFPNYSSELNVNALLLGDSALYLCASSRDGEGELFFGEGSRLTVL.

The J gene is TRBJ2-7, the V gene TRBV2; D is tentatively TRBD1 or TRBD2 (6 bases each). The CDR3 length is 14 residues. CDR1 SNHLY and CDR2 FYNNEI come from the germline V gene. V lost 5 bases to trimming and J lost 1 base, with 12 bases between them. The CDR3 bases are TGTGCCAGCAGTTTAACAGGGACTTCCTACGAGCAGTACTTC. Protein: CASSLTGTSYEQYF.

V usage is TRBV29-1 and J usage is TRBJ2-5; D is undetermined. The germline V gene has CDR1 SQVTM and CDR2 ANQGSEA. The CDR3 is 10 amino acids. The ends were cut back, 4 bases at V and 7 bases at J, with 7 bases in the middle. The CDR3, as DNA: TGCAGCGTTGTTACGGCGACCCAGTACTTC. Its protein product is CSVVTATQYF.

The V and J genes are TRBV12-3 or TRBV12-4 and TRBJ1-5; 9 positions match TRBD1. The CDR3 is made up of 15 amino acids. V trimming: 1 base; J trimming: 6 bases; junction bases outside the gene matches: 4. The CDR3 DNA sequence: TGTGCCAGCAGTTTAGGGACAGGGGTGTCTCAGCCCCAGCATTTT. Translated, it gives CASSLGTGVSQPQHF.

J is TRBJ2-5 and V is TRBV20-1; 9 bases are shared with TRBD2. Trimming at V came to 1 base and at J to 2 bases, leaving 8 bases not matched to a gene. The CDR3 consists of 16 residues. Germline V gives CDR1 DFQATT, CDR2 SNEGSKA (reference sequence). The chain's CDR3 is CSARGGAGGTQETQYF. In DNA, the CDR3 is TGCAGTGCTAGAGGAGGAGCGGGGGGCACGCAAGAGACCCAGTACTTC.

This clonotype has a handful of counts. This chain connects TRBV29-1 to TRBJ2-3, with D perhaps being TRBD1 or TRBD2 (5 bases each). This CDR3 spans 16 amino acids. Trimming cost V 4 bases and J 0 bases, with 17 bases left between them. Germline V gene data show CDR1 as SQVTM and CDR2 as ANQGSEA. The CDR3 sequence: CSVGDPGRHSTDTQYF. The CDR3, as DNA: TGCAGCGTTGGAGACCCGGGACGACATAGCACAGATACGCAGTATTTT.

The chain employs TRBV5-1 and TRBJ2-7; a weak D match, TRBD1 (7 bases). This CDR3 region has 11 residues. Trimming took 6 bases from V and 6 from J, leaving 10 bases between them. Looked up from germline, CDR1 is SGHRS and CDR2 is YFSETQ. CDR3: CASNQGGEQYF. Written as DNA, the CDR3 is TGCGCCAGCAACCAGGGGGGCGAGCAGTACTTC.